The 24 T cell receptor beta chains reported below all come from one sample, sequenced in a study of CD8+CD57+ T cells in acquired aplastic anemia (dated by TCRdb to the late 2010s). This sample was sequenced with an Illumina HiSeq 2000. Genomic DNA served as template for TCR beta VDJ combination and CDR3 sequence profiling. The public reads were reprocessed in TCRdb via fastp at Q25 and MiXCR, keeping in-frame beta chains. Entries that share a CDR3 protein sequence are merged under the most common genes and DNA. This sample comprises some 82,000 distinct CDR3 sequences, approximately 46% of them detected only once. The top ten clones comprise roughly 70% of the sample. The sample comprised sorted CD4+, CD8+, or CD8+CD57+ T cells (not recorded which) from PBMCs. The receptors come from a human donor in good health, serving as a control.

V and J are TRBV6-1 and TRBJ1-1; D is unresolved. This CDR3 comprises 12 residues. Germline lookup yields CDR1 MNHNS and CDR2 SASEGT. Deletions cut 7 bases from V and 4 bases from J, with 10 bases between. The CDR3, as DNA: TGTGCCAGCATGCGAAAGGCCACTGAAGCTTTCTTT. Amino acid sequence: CASMRKATEAFF.

A note on this clonotype: A much larger clone lies one base from this, so it may be a read error. The CDR3 sequence: CASSSGLAGYEQFF. CDR3 DNA sequence: TGTGCCAGCAGCTCGGGACTAGCGGGCTACGAGCAGTTCTTC. V usage is TRBV11-2 and J usage is TRBJ2-1; TRBD2 matches 12 bases. The CDR3 loop spans 14 amino acids. The trim removed 4 bases at V and 10 bases at J, leaving 5 bases unmatched. From germline, CDR1 is SGHAT and CDR2 FQNNGV.

The CDR3 reads CASSRQGLGGYTF. The CDR3 DNA reads as TGTGCCAGTAGTCGACAGGGTTTGGGCGGCTACACCTTC. J is TRBJ1-2 and V is TRBV19; 7 nucleotides line up with TRBD1. The CDR3 runs 13 residues. Trimming at V came to 5 bases and at J to 8 bases, leaving 8 bases not matched to a gene. Germline V CDR1 and CDR2: LNHDA, SQIVND (reference sequence).

This clonotype was counted many times. The chain couples TRBV5-1 to TRBJ2-7; 7 bases map to TRBD2. This CDR3 contains 16 residues. The V and J ends lost 4 bases and 3 bases, in that order; junction bases with no gene match: 13. Per germline, CDR1 SGHRS and CDR2 YFSETQ. The CDR3 region is CASSRSGAGYGYEQYF. The CDR3 DNA follows: TGCGCCAGCAGCAGATCGGGAGCGGGGTATGGCTACGAGCAGTACTTC.

The chain employs TRBV25-1 and TRBJ2-3; TRBD1 might be the D (6 bases). V lost 2 bases and J 1 base, leaving 13 bases between the germline ends. CDR3 length: 16 residues. The V gene's germline CDR1 is MGHDK and CDR2 SYGVNS. CDR3 sequence: CASSEPGHSRTDTQYF. CDR3 DNA sequence: TGTGCCAGCAGTGAACCGGGACACAGCCGCACAGATACGCAGTATTTT. Full variable domain (outside the CDR3, taken from reference TRBV25-1 and TRBJ2-3): EADIYQTPRYLVIGTGKKITLECSQTMGHDKMYWYQQDPGMELHLIHYSYGVNSTEKGDLSSESTVSRIRTEHFPLTLESARPSHTSQYLCASSEPGHSRTDTQYFGPGTRLTVL.

The rearrangement links TRBV7-4 to TRBJ1-6; D may be TRBD1 (5 bases). The CDR3 spans 15 residues. V was cut by 0 bases and J by 7 bases, with 10 bases left in between. In germline, CDR1 is SGHVT, CDR2 SQSDAQ. The CDR3 coding sequence is TGTGCCAGCAGCTTAGCGCAGGGAGGAAATTCACCCCTCCACTTT. It yields the protein CASSLAQGGNSPLHF.

This chain joins TRBV6-1 and TRBJ1-2; tentatively, D is TRBD1 (5 bases). Between the trimmed V and J ends, which lost 8 bases and 0 bases, there was a span of 16 bases. CDR1 is MNHNS, CDR2 SASEGT, per germline. The CDR3 loop spans 15 amino acids. CDR3 coding DNA: TGTGCCAGCCGACCGGTGGGGCAGGCTAACTATGGCTACACCTTC. Its translation: CASRPVGQANYGYTF.

This clonotype has just a few counts. The chain links TRBV3-1 to TRBJ1-2; TRBD1 aligns across 9 bases. Germline CDR1 and CDR2: LGHDT and YNNKEL (reference sequence). V shed 6 bases and J 0 bases; nucleotides not matched to a gene: 2. CDR3 length: 14 residues. CDR3 sequence (DNA): TGTGCCAGCAGACAGGGGGCAGCTAACTATGGCTACACCTTC. Translated: CASRQGAANYGYTF.

V usage is TRBV7-8 and J usage is TRBJ2-1; 9 bases fit TRBD2. The CDR3 has 15 residues. The trim removed 2 bases at V and 7 bases at J, leaving 6 bases unmatched. The V gene's germline CDR1 is SGHVS and CDR2 FQNEAQ. This CDR3 is CASSLRGGAENEQFF. The DNA of the CDR3 is TGTGCCAGCAGCTTACGCGGGGGGGCCGAGAATGAGCAGTTCTTC.

This clonotype came up a few times. The genes are TRBV20-1 and TRBJ1-6; D remains unclear. The CDR3 sequence is 16 residues long. Deletions cut 0 bases from V and 7 bases from J, with 16 bases between. The germline V gene has CDR1 DFQATT and CDR2 SNEGSKA (reference sequence). CDR3 protein: CSARDHRLLGNSPLHF. CDR3 nucleotides: TGCAGTGCTAGAGATCATAGGTTACTGGGGAATTCACCCCTCCACTTT.

The chain recombines TRBV20-1 with TRBJ2-7, with D unresolved. This CDR3 is 12 amino acids long. Germline V gene lookup returns CDR1 DFQATT and CDR2 SNEGSKA (reference sequence). Trimming left V 3 bases short and J 5 bases short, with 11 bases between. CDR3 protein: CSARLDSDEQYF. The CDR3, as DNA: TGCAGTGCTAGGTTAGATAGTGACGAGCAGTACTTC.

This clonotype was seen only a few times. A much larger clone differs by one base, so this may be a read error. This chain links TRBV9 with TRBJ1-2, with TRBD1 matching 8 bases. The CDR3 runs to 15 residues. From germline, CDR1 is SGDLS and CDR2 YYNGEE. The CDR3 DNA is TGTGCCAGCAGCGCCGGGACAGGAGCTAACTATGGCTACATCTTC. It is translated as CASSAGTGANYGYIF.

Many counts were recorded for this clonotype. This rearrangement joins TRBV11-2 to TRBJ2-7; D possibly corresponds to TRBD2 (7 bases). Trimming removed 0 bases from V and 4 bases from J, with 13 bases in between. CDR1 is SGHAT, CDR2 FQNNGV, per germline. The CDR3 is made up of 15 amino acids. CDR3 nucleotides: TGTGCCAGCAGCTTAGATCGGGCGGGGGCTTACGAGCAGTACTTC. Protein sequence: CASSLDRAGAYEQYF. Full variable domain (outside the CDR3, taken from reference TRBV11-2 and TRBJ2-7): EAGVAQSPRYKIIEKRQSVAFWCNPISGHATLYWYQQILGQGPKLLIQFQNNGVVDDSQLPKDRFSAERLKGVDSTLKIQPAKLEDSAVYLCASSLDRAGAYEQYFGPGTRLTVT.

This clonotype was seen only a few times. This sequence joins TRBV19 and TRBJ1-2; the D gene is possibly TRBD1 (5 bases). The V and J ends lost 6 bases and 3 bases respectively, with 14 bases between them. The CDR3 covers 14 residues. The germline V gene encodes CDR1 LNHDA and CDR2 SQIVND (reference sequence). The CDR3 protein is CASRPGPADYGYTF. The CDR3 nucleotides read TGTGCCAGTAGACCGGGGCCGGCGGACTATGGCTACACCTTC.

J is TRBJ2-1 and V is TRBV19; D call uncertain. CDR3 length: 14 residues. The V gene's germline CDR1 is LNHDA and CDR2 SQIVND (reference sequence). Trimming shortened V by 5 bases and J by 0 bases, and 8 bases separated the two germline ends. The CDR3 DNA reads TGTGCCAGTAGTTTCCTGAGCTCCTACAATGAGCAGTTCTTC. It translates to CASSFLSSYNEQFF.

The chain carries TRBV29-1 and TRBJ1-1; D not resolved. Trimming cost V 0 bases and J 4 bases, with 12 bases left between them. In germline, CDR1 is SQVTM, CDR2 ANQGSEA. This CDR3 has 14 amino acids. The CDR3 DNA is TGCAGCGTTGAAGATTGGGCCCGTCCCACTGAAGCTTTCTTT. It encodes CSVEDWARPTEAFF.

This clonotype was detected a few times. J is TRBJ2-7 and V is TRBV27; 8 bases fit TRBD1. The CDR3 sequence is 14 residues long. Germline CDR1 MNHEY, CDR2 SMNVEV (reference sequence). The trim removed 6 bases at V and 1 base at J, leaving 5 bases unmatched. The CDR3: CASRWTGISYEQYF. As DNA, the CDR3 is TGTGCCAGCAGGTGGACAGGGATATCCTACGAGCAGTACTTC.

Many counts were recorded for this clonotype. V is TRBV2 and J is TRBJ2-1, with a tentative D call TRBD2 (6 bases). This CDR3 has 17 amino acids. Germline lookup yields CDR1 SNHLY and CDR2 FYNNEI. V was clipped by 3 bases and J by 3 bases, with 18 bases between them. CDR3 coding DNA: TGTGCCAGCAGTGATCAGTGGGTAGCGGAGGGCTACAATGAGCAGTTCTTC. As protein: CASSDQWVAEGYNEQFF.

This clonotype was seen repeatedly, ten times or more. The chain combines TRBV6-5 with TRBJ2-5, with 12 positions matching TRBD2. CDR3 length equals 15 residues. CDR1 is MNHEY, CDR2 SVGAGI, per germline. V was clipped by 6 bases and J by 5 bases; unmatched bases: 7. The CDR3 sequence is CASRPSGRAGETQYF. The CDR3 DNA follows: TGTGCCAGCAGACCTAGCGGGAGGGCCGGGGAGACCCAGTACTTC.

V and J are TRBV30 and TRBJ2-2; the D call may be TRBD1 or TRBD2 (5 bases each). V shed 1 base and J shed 4 bases, with 10 bases lying between them. Looked up from germline, CDR1 is GTSNPN and CDR2 is SVGIG (reference sequence). This CDR3 has 14 residues. CDR3 protein: CAWSGSGSTGELFF. CDR3 bases: TGTGCCTGGAGTGGGTCAGGGAGCACCGGGGAGCTGTTTTTT.

This clonotype was detected once. This sequence joins TRBV29-1 and TRBJ2-7; no definite D call. From germline, CDR1 is SQVTM and CDR2 ANQGSEA. The CDR3 spans 13 residues. Trimming took off 7 bases at V and 3 bases at J, with 16 bases between the two ends. In DNA form, the CDR3 reads TGCAGCGCCCGGTCTGTGCAAGGCTACGAGCAGTACTTC. This sequence encodes CSARSVQGYEQYF.

This clonotype was observed a single time. The chain is built from TRBV19 and TRBJ1-5; TRBD1 might be the D (5 bases). The CDR3 has 15 residues. Deletions cut 7 bases from V and 6 bases from J, with 19 bases between. Germline CDR1 and CDR2: LNHDA and SQIVND (reference sequence). This CDR3 is CASTIVGDRGQPQHF. The CDR3 coding sequence is TGTGCCAGTACTATTGTGGGGGATAGGGGTCAGCCCCAGCATTTT.

The count of this clonotype is one. The genes are TRBV29-1 and TRBJ2-3; 7 nucleotides align to TRBD2. The CDR3 is made up of 13 amino acids. Germline-derived CDR1 and CDR2 are SQVTM and ANQGSEA. V trimming: 2 bases; J trimming: 1 base; junction bases outside the gene matches: 0. CDR3 sequence reads: CSVETSGTDTQYF. The CDR3 DNA reads TGCAGCGTTGAAACTAGCGGCACAGATACGCAGTATTTT.

The rearrangement joins TRBV27 to TRBJ2-7, with TRBD2 matching over 9 bases. The junction had 1 base not matched to a gene; V was cut back by 3 bases and J by 4 bases. The CDR3 runs 13 residues. Germline values: CDR1 MNHEY, CDR2 SMNVEV (reference sequence). The CDR3 nucleotides are TGTGCCAGCAGTTTGGCGGGAGGGTACGAGCAGTACTTC. Its translation: CASSLAGGYEQYF.